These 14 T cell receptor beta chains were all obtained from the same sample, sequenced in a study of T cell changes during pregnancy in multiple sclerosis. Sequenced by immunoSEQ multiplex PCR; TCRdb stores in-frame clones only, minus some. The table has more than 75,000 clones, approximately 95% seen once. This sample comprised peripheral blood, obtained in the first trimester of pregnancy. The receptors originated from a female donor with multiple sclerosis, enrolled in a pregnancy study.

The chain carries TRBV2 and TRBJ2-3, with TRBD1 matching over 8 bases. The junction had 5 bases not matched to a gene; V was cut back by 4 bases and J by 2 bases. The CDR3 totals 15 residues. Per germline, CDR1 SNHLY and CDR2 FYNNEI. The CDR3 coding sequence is TGTGCCAGCAGTGGCGGACAGGGAATCACAGATACGCAGTATTTT. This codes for CASSGGQGITDTQYF.

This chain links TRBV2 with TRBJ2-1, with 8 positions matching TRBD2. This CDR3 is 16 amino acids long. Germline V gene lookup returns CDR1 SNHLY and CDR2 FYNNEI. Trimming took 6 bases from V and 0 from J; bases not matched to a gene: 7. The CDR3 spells CASSGTSGHSYNEQFF. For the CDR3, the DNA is TGTGCCAGCAGCGGAACTAGCGGACACTCCTACAATGAGCAGTTCTTC.

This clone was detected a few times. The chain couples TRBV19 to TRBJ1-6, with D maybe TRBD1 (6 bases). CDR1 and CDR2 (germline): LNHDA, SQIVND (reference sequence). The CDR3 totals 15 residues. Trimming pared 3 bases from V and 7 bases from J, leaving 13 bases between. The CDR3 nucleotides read TGTGCCAGTAGTATCCTTGGGGGCACGAATTCACCCCTCCACTTT. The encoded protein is CASSILGGTNSPLHF. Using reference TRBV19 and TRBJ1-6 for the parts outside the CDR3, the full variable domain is DGGITQSPKYLFRKEGQNVTLSCEQNLNHDAMYWYRQDPGQGLRLIYYSQIVNDFQKGDIAEGYSVSREKKESFPLTVTSAQKNPTAFYLCASSILGGTNSPLHFGNGTRLTVT.

The CDR3 is CASKLTGGTTDTQYF. For the CDR3, the DNA is TGTGCCAGCAAATTAACCGGGGGAACCACAGATACGCAGTATTTT. The V and J genes are TRBV6-1 and TRBJ2-3, with a tentative D call TRBD2 (6 bases). Germline V gene lookup returns CDR1 MNHNS and CDR2 SASEGT. Between the trimmed V and J ends, which lost 7 bases and 2 bases, there was a span of 16 bases. This CDR3 spans 15 amino acids.

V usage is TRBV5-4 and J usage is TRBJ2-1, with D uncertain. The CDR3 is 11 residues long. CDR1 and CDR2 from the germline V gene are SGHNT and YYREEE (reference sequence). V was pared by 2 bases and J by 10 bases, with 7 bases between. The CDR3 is CASSLGAEQFF. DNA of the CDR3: TGTGCCAGCAGCTTAGGAGCGGAGCAGTTCTTC.

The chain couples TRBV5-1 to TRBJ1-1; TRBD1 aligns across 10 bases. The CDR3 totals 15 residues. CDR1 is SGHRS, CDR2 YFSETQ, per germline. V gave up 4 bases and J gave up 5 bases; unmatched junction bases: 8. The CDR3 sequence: CASSLTGTGVTEAFF. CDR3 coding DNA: TGCGCCAGCAGCCTCACCGGGACAGGGGTTACTGAAGCTTTCTTT.

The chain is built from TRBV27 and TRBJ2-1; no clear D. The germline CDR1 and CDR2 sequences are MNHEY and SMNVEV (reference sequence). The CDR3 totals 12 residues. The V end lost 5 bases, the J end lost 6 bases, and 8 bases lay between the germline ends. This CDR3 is CASSPSPNEQFF. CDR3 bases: TGTGCCAGCAGTCCTTCCCCCAATGAGCAGTTCTTC.

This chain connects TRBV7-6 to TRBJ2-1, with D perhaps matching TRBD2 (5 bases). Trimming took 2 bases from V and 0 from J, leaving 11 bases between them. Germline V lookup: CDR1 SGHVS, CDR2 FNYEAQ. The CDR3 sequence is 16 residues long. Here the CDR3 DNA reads TGTGCCAGCAGCTTATCCTTTGGGAGCTCCTACAATGAGCAGTTCTTC. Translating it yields CASSLSFGSSYNEQFF. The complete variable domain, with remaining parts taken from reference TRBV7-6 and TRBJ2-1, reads GAGVSQSPRYKVTKRGQDVALRCDPISGHVSLYWYRQALGQGPEFLTYFNYEAQQDKSGLPNDRFSAERPEGSISTLTIQRTEQRDSAMYRCASSLSFGSSYNEQFFGPGTRLTVL.

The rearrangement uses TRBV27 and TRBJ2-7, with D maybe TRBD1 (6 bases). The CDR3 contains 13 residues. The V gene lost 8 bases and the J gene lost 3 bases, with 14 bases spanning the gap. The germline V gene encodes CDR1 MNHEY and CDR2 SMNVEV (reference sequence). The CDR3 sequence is CASSGTPYYEQYF. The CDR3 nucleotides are TGTGCCAGCTCCGGGACACCTTACTACGAGCAGTACTTC.

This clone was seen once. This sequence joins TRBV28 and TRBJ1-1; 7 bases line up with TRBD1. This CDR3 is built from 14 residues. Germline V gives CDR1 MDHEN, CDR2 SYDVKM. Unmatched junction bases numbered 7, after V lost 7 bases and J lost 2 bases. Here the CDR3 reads CASTLQGRNTEAFF. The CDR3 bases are TGTGCCAGCACACTACAGGGGAGAAACACTGAAGCTTTCTTT. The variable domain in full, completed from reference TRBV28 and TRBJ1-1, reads DVKVTQSSRYLVKRTGEKVFLECVQDMDHENMFWYRQDPGLGLRLIYFSYDVKMKEKGDIPEGYSVSREKKERFSLILESASTNQTSMYLCASTLQGRNTEAFFGQGTRLTVV.

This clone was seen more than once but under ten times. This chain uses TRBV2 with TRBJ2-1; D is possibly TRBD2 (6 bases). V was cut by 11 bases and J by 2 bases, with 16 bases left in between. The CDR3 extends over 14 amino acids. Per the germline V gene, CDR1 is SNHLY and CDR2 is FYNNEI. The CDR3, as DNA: TGTGCCGGTGGGGATACGGGAGCCTACAATGAGCAGTTCTTC. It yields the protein CAGGDTGAYNEQFF.

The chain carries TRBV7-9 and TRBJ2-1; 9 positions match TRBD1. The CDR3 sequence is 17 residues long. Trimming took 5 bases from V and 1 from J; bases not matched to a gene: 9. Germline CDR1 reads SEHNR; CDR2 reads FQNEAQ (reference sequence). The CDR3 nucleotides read TGTGCCAGCAGCCCGCAGACAGGGGGTAGGTCCTACAATGAGCAGTTCTTC. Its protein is CASSPQTGGRSYNEQFF.

CDR3 bases: TGTGCCAGCAGCGGGGGGGCCCACGGGGAGCTGTTTTTT. Its protein product is CASSGGAHGELFF. The V and J genes are TRBV7-2 and TRBJ2-2; possible D gene TRBD2, 7 bases. Between the trimmed V and J ends, which lost 5 bases and 7 bases, there was a span of 11 bases. Germline CDR1 SGHTA, CDR2 FQGNSA. The CDR3 length is 13 residues.

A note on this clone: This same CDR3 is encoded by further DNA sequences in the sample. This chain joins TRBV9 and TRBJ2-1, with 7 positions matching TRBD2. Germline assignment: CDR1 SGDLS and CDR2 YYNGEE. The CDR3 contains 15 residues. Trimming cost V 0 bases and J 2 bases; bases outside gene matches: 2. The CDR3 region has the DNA TGTGCCAGCAGCGTAGGGGCGGGGGCCTACAATGAGCAGTTCTTC. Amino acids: CASSVGAGAYNEQFF.